These 24 T cell receptor beta chains came from one sample sequenced in a study of T cell responses to AZD1222 COVID-19 vaccine. Sequenced by immunoSEQ multiplex PCR; TCRdb stores in-frame clones only, minus some. There are 120,000 or so clones in the sample; 90% occur only once, and 7.2% lies in the top ten. The material was peripheral blood, obtained on day 0 of AZD1222 vaccination. These receptors were obtained from an adult in good health.

The chain carries TRBV24-1 and TRBJ1-2; 8 nucleotides align to TRBD1. Germline lookup yields CDR1 KGHDR and CDR2 SFDVKD. With 10 bases clipped from V and 2 bases from J, the junction kept 11 bases outside the gene matches. The CDR3 is 15 residues long. In nucleotides, the CDR3 is TGTGCCACGGCCCCGTCAACAGGGGGAAACTATGGCTACACCTTC. Its protein product is CATAPSTGGNYGYTF.

The rearrangement uses TRBV27 and TRBJ1-6; D is ambiguous. Trimming took off 6 bases at V and 7 bases at J, with 10 bases between the two ends. This CDR3 comprises 13 residues. Germline V lookup: CDR1 MNHEY, CDR2 SMNVEV (reference sequence). The CDR3 DNA sequence: TGTGCCAGCAGGTTAGGGATGAATTCACCCCTCCACTTT. Its translation: CASRLGMNSPLHF.

This clone was counted a few times. CDR3 sequence: CASSFEQGAEAFF. The CDR3 DNA is TGTGCCAGCAGTTTTGAGCAGGGGGCTGAAGCTTTCTTT. The rearrangement uses TRBV28 and TRBJ1-1; 7 bases align to TRBD1. The V gene end was trimmed by 3 bases and the J gene end by 6 bases; junction bases not matched to a gene: 4. The germline V gene has CDR1 MDHEN and CDR2 SYDVKM. CDR3 length: 13 residues.

The rearrangement uses TRBV18 and TRBJ2-7; TRBD1 matches at 7 bases. The CDR3 consists of 13 residues. V trimming: 0 bases; J trimming: 7 bases; junction bases outside the gene matches: 3. The V gene's germline CDR1 is KGHSH and CDR2 LQKENI. CDR3 sequence reads: CASSPPMDREQYF. CDR3 DNA sequence: TGTGCCAGCTCACCACCGATGGACAGGGAGCAGTACTTC.

This clone was seen once. The chain recombines TRBV19 with TRBJ1-5, with a weak D call TRBD1 (5 bases). The V gene lost 4 bases and the J gene lost 9 bases, with 13 bases spanning the gap. The CDR3 has 13 residues. Per the germline V gene, CDR1 is LNHDA and CDR2 is SQIVND (reference sequence). CDR3 loop: CASSTGGPLPQHF. The CDR3 coding sequence is TGTGCCAGTAGTACGGGGGGACCCTTGCCCCAGCATTTT.

The chain joins TRBV3-1 (or the pseudogene TRBV3-2) to TRBJ2-5; no reliable D call. The CDR3 has 15 amino acids. The germline V gene encodes CDR1 LGHDT and CDR2 YNNKEL (reference sequence). V was trimmed by 0 bases and J by 7 bases, leaving 15 bases between them. The CDR3, as DNA: TGTGCCAGCAGCCAAGATCGAGACTCCGAACCGACCCAGTACTTC. This codes for CASSQDRDSEPTQYF.

The V and J genes are TRBV10-3 and TRBJ1-3, with D tentatively TRBD1 (6 bases). This CDR3 is built from 15 residues. V was shortened by 3 bases and J by 4 bases, with 13 bases between the two germline ends. Germline V gives CDR1 ENHRY, CDR2 SYGVKD. CDR3 nucleotides: TGTGCCATCAGTGACTACAGGGTTCCAGGAAACACCATATATTTT. The encoded protein is CAISDYRVPGNTIYF.

The chain carries TRBV2 and TRBJ2-5; tentative D call: TRBD2 (6 bases). Trimming took off 4 bases at V and 5 bases at J, with 14 bases between the two ends. Germline loops: CDR1 SNHLY, CDR2 FYNNEI. The CDR3 runs to 14 residues. The CDR3: CASSAETRRETQYF. As DNA, the CDR3 is TGTGCCAGCAGTGCAGAGACTAGGAGGGAGACCCAGTACTTC.

This chain uses TRBV7-9 with TRBJ1-2; no reliable D call. CDR1 and CDR2 (germline): SEHNR, FQNEAQ (reference sequence). Trimming removed 2 bases at V and 0 bases at J, with 7 bases between. This CDR3 is built from 14 residues. This chain's CDR3 is CASSLNGANYGYTF. CDR3 coding DNA: TGTGCCAGCAGCTTAAACGGAGCTAACTATGGCTACACCTTC.

This clone has just a few counts. The chain couples TRBV18 to TRBJ1-6; D remains ambiguous. Trimming took off 2 bases at V and 10 bases at J, with 9 bases between the two ends. Germline V lookup: CDR1 KGHSH, CDR2 LQKENI. CDR3 length equals 13 residues. The CDR3 reads CASSPGDGSPLHF. The CDR3 bases are TGTGCCAGCTCACCAGGAGATGGCTCACCCCTCCACTTT.

The chain couples TRBV6-1 to TRBJ1-6; 8 bases match TRBD1. V lost 3 bases to trimming and J lost 7 bases; unmatched junction nucleotides: 5. The V gene's germline CDR1 is MNHNS and CDR2 SASEGT. The CDR3 spans 15 residues. Here the CDR3 DNA reads TGTGCCAGCAGTGACAGGGGGCTCCCAAATTCACCCCTCCACTTT. Residues: CASSDRGLPNSPLHF.

The chain couples TRBV7-9 to TRBJ1-2; a possible D gene is TRBD1 (5 bases). This CDR3 is 14 amino acids long. CDR1 SEHNR and CDR2 FQNEAQ come from the germline V gene (reference sequence). Between the trimmed V and J ends, which lost 1 base and 4 bases, there was a span of 10 bases. CDR3 DNA sequence: TGTGCCAGCAGCTTAGTGGACACCTTCTATGGCTACACCTTC. Residues: CASSLVDTFYGYTF.

This chain connects TRBV7-2 to TRBJ2-2; D perhaps matches TRBD2 (7 bases). Between the trimmed V and J ends, which lost 3 bases and 7 bases, there was a span of 12 bases. Germline V gene sequence: CDR1 SGHTA, CDR2 FQGNSA. This CDR3 contains 14 residues. CDR3 protein: CASSFLRGGGELFF. DNA of the CDR3: TGTGCCAGCAGCTTCCTTAGGGGGGGCGGGGAGCTGTTTTTT.

The V call is TRBV7-9, the J call TRBJ2-3; 11 nucleotides match TRBD1. Germline CDR1 and CDR2: SEHNR and FQNEAQ (reference sequence). The CDR3 is 14 residues long. V lost 5 bases to trimming and J lost 6 bases; unmatched junction nucleotides: 4. The CDR3 sequence is CASSPGQGVDTQYF. The CDR3 nucleotides are TGTGCCAGCAGCCCGGGACAGGGGGTGGATACGCAGTATTTT.

V usage is TRBV6-1 and J usage is TRBJ1-2, with unresolved D. CDR1 MNHNS and CDR2 SASEGT come from the germline V gene. Trimming cost V 2 bases and J 4 bases, with 5 bases left between them. This CDR3 is built from 12 residues. CDR3 region: CASSERLYGYTF. The CDR3 nucleotides are TGTGCCAGCAGTGAAAGGCTCTATGGCTACACCTTC.

This clone came up once. The rearrangement joins TRBV14 to TRBJ2-7; possible D gene TRBD2, 6 bases. CDR1 is SGHDN and CDR2 is FVKESK in the germline V gene. The CDR3 length is 14 residues. The V end lost 1 base, the J end lost 1 base, and 8 bases lay between the germline ends. CDR3 coding DNA: TGTGCCAGCAGCCAAGCGGGACTGTCCTACGAGCAGTACTTC. Translated, it gives CASSQAGLSYEQYF.

This chain links TRBV28 with TRBJ2-7; D assignment may be TRBD1 or TRBD2 (6 bases each). V lost 7 bases to trimming and J lost 2 bases, with 15 bases between them. The CDR3 sequence is 14 residues long. From germline, CDR1 is MDHEN and CDR2 SYDVKM. The CDR3 DNA reads as TGTGCCAGCACCTGGGGGGCTGGGGCCTACGAGCAGTACTTC. It translates to CASTWGAGAYEQYF.

The chain uses TRBV28 and TRBJ2-7; tentative D call: TRBD2 (6 bases). The V gene lost 3 bases and the J gene lost 2 bases, with 14 bases spanning the gap. Germline CDR1 reads MDHEN; CDR2 reads SYDVKM. The CDR3 has 15 residues. CDR3 nucleotides: TGTGCCAGCAGTTTCCCTGGGACTCCTACCTACGAGCAGTACTTC. Translated, it gives CASSFPGTPTYEQYF.

The chain is built from TRBV3-1 (or the pseudogene TRBV3-2) and TRBJ2-3; no firm D call. The V end lost 4 bases, the J end lost 4 bases, and 6 bases lay between the germline ends. The CDR3 spans 12 residues. Looked up from germline, CDR1 is LGHDT and CDR2 is YNNKEL (reference sequence). CDR3 region: CASSLASDTQYF. The CDR3 DNA follows: TGTGCCAGCAGCCTGGCATCAGATACGCAGTATTTT.

The chain combines TRBV5-5 with TRBJ1-4; maybe TRBD1 (5 bases). Looked up from germline, CDR1 is SGHKS and CDR2 is YYEKEE (reference sequence). CDR3 length equals 17 residues. Trimming cost V 2 bases and J 3 bases, with 17 bases left between them. The CDR3 sequence is CASSFGGTLAANEKLFF. The CDR3 coding sequence is TGTGCCAGCAGCTTCGGGGGGACCTTAGCGGCTAATGAAAAACTGTTTTTT.

The V call is TRBV7-9, the J call TRBJ2-3, with unresolved D. The germline V gene has CDR1 SEHNR and CDR2 FQNEAQ (reference sequence). V lost 5 bases and J lost 4, with 4 bases in between. There are 11 residues in the CDR3. CDR3 loop: CASSGSDTQYF. For the CDR3, the DNA is TGTGCCAGCAGCGGATCAGATACGCAGTATTTT.

The rearrangement joins TRBV28 to TRBJ1-3; 7 bases are shared with TRBD1. The CDR3 is made up of 15 amino acids. The germline V gene has CDR1 MDHEN and CDR2 SYDVKM. V trimming: 6 bases; J trimming: 3 bases; junction bases outside the gene matches: 8. The CDR3 spells CASSPGGVSGNTIYF. The CDR3, as DNA: TGTGCCAGCAGCCCAGGGGGAGTGAGTGGAAACACCATATATTTT. Supplemented by reference TRBV28 and TRBJ1-3, the full variable domain reads DVKVTQSSRYLVKRTGEKVFLECVQDMDHENMFWYRQDPGLGLRLIYFSYDVKMKEKGDIPEGYSVSREKKERFSLILESASTNQTSMYLCASSPGGVSGNTIYFGEGSWLTVV.

This chain joins TRBV6-2 or TRBV6-3 and TRBJ2-7, with D hard to call. V was trimmed by 4 bases and J by 3 bases, leaving 10 bases between them. Germline CDR1 and CDR2: MNHEY and SVGEGT. The CDR3 has 13 amino acids. CDR3 amino acids: CASSWQQLYEQYF. The CDR3 bases are TGTGCCAGCAGTTGGCAGCAGCTCTACGAGCAGTACTTC.

This clone was seen once. V gene TRBV7-2 combines with J gene TRBJ2-5, with 8 bases that match TRBD2. The ends lost 1 base at V and 7 bases at J; junction bases unmatched: 14. The CDR3 length is 17 residues. Germline V gives CDR1 SGHTA, CDR2 FQGNSA. The CDR3 coding sequence is TGTGCCAGCAGCTTAGGTTTAGCGGGACCACGTGGGGGGACCCAGTACTTC. Translation: CASSLGLAGPRGGTQYF.